This T cell receptor (beta chain) came from a study of shared clonotypes between healthy human individuals (dated by TCRdb to about 2020). Notes on the research overall: The cohort included three men and a couple of women between 18 and 49 years of age. Leukapheresis yielded between about 0.85 and 9.5 billion PBMCs per donor. For each donor, CD4 naive and CD4 memory were each run on three plates, CD8 naive on two plates, and CD8 memory on one plate. To estimate repertoire size and how much clonotype sharing occurs between individuals, the study deeply sequenced the blood TCR repertoires of five healthy adults. To increase sequencing depth and limit assay-specific biases, TCR repertoire library preparation and sequencing were carried out by different laboratories using diverse techniques. Overall study outcomes, separate from this receptor: Estimated clonotype richness was generally larger for naive than for memory subsets. Incomplete sequencing was indicated by rarefaction of sorted-subset datasets, despite the large sequencing depth. Pairwise subsampling indicated that sequencing depth was expected to affect the degree of clonotype sharing among donors. Compared with non-shared clonotypes, the clonotypes found in all four sorted-subset donors had higher generation probabilities. Sampling was restricted to blood, and TCR repertoires in tissues likely differ from the TCR repertoires found in blood. Because the study included a small number of donors, the genetic and exposure-history diversity represented was limited. When several donors were compared, the shared fraction of clonotypes was around 5% for naive CD4, around 3.5% for naive CD8, roughly 2.5% for memory CD4, and 0.35% to 0.4% for memory CD8.

Using the deep immunoSEQ assay, multiplex PCR amplified TCR CDR3 regions from genomic DNA. For each cell subset, the extracted genomic DNA was distributed evenly across all wells of several immunoSEQ 96-well plates, and each plate served as one replicate. For sorted subsets, roughly 200 ng of genomic DNA, equivalent to 30,000 or so T cell genomes, went into each replicate PCR. Purified libraries were quantified with a Qubit 3.0 fluorometer, sized on a Bioanalyzer 2100, and re-quantified with the KAPA Library Quantification kit. Each immunoSEQ 96-well plate was sequenced on its own single-read 150-cycle Illumina NextSeq 550 flow cell. Per the original workflow: Because the immunoSEQ output held only junctional sequences and lacked quality scores, the filtering could not match the filtering applied to full-length reads. To assign V/J genes and CDR3, sequences were annotated against IMGT germline references using PyIR, a Python wrapper for IgBLAST v1.9. Reads with weak V/J assignments (E-value above 1e-6), missing CDR3, stop codons, out-of-frame junctions, or ambiguous translated residues were removed. V3J clonotypes were defined by identical inferred V gene, J gene, and CDR3 amino acid sequence. The percentage overlap between two repertoires was calculated by dividing the number of shared unique clonotypes by the size of the smaller repertoire. Three approaches were used to assess repertoire richness: RTK rarefaction, the Chao1 estimator, and Recon v2.1 estimates of unobserved clonotypes. For all TCRbeta clonotypes obtained by the gDNA method from a few donors, generation probabilities were computed with OLGA. TCRdb took over this immuneACCESS table, retaining in-frame rearrangements with V and J assigned. Such tables are incomplete; in checked studies, under half of the missing clones stem from an unresolved V gene, and the remainder is unexplained. V, J and clone size reflect that table, while D and trimming were determined from the DNA. The sample records about 2 million clones, about 95% of which are singletons. 1% to 1.5% of the sample rests with the top ten.

At the junction V is shortened by 6 bases and J by 8 bases; bases outside the gene matches: 5. Via the germline V gene, CDR1 is SNHLY and CDR2 FYNNEI. The CDR3, from cysteine to phenylalanine, totals 12 residues. Solely the CDR3 DNA is kept, with 36 bases framed from the first base. A remark on this clone: It has no known antigen specificity. It has no much larger one-base neighbor in the sample; base qualities were not kept.

For the CD8 naive samples, CD45RO-negative cells were positively selected for CCR7, yielding a CD45RA+CCR7+ population from which TemRA cells were excluded. Healthy HIV-negative adults with no recently reported acute infections or vaccinations were included as donors. Only Caucasian adults living in Nashville, Tennessee, USA were represented among the donors. Blood was obtained by leukapheresis, after which PBMCs were separated by Ficoll-Histopaque density gradient centrifugation and cryopreserved in liquid nitrogen vapor phase. Purity and quantity of every magnetically sorted T cell population were checked by analytical flow cytometry. Each sorted fraction had its genomic DNA isolated and then quantified by UV absorbance on a Nanodrop 2000c.

The source material was naive CD8+ T cells sorted from blood. This specimen's cell subset or site label, interpreted: CD45RA+CCR7+. Rearrangement joined TRBV2 to TRBJ1-1, and 8 bases in between align with TRBD1. This sequence was found in a man between 18 and 35 years old in good health. The bases read TGTGCCAGCAGGAGCGGGGACAGGGAAGCTTTCTTT. This gives the protein CASRSGDREAFF.